The 5 T cell receptor beta chains below were found in one sample sequenced in a study of blood T cell repertoires in COVID-19. This table comes from immunoSEQ multiplex PCR, and its TCRdb copy is limited to in-frame clones, with some not included. The sample gives about 59,000 clones, 70% to 75% of which show up once; over 11% is in the top ten. Sequencing was carried out using peripheral blood. The receptors stem from a woman aged 70-85 years with acute or convalescent COVID-19.

The genes are TRBV7-9 and TRBJ2-3; perhaps TRBD1 as D (6 bases). The CDR3 extends over 16 amino acids. The germline V gene has CDR1 SEHNR and CDR2 FQNEAQ (reference sequence). V lost 3 bases to trimming and J lost 1 base, with 14 bases between them. The CDR3, as DNA: TGTGCCAGCAGCTTCAACAGGGCCAGTCGCACAGATACGCAGTATTTT. It encodes CASSFNRASRTDTQYF. Drawing the rest from reference TRBV7-9 and TRBJ2-3, the complete variable domain is DTGVSQNPRHKITKRGQNVTFRCDPISEHNRLYWYRQTLGQGPEFLTYFQNEAQLEKSRLLSDRFSAERPKGSFSTLEIQRTEQGDSAMYLCASSFNRASRTDTQYFGPGTRLTVL.

The chain has TRBV6-5 and TRBJ1-4; 9 nucleotides line up with TRBD1. Germline V gene sequence: CDR1 MNHEY, CDR2 SVGAGI. With 6 bases clipped from V and 8 bases from J, the junction kept 4 bases outside the gene matches. The CDR3 length is 13 residues. CDR3 sequence: CASRGTGSEKLFF. The CDR3 region has the DNA TGTGCCAGCAGAGGGACAGGGTCCGAAAAACTGTTTTTT.

The rearrangement uses TRBV27 and TRBJ1-1; 8 bases align to TRBD1. The CDR3 is made up of 19 amino acids. Per the germline V gene, CDR1 is MNHEY and CDR2 is SMNVEV (reference sequence). With V trimmed by 0 bases and J by 3 bases, 15 bases remained unmatched. CDR3 amino acids: CASSLSGGQGRFMDTEAFF. Written as DNA, the CDR3 is TGTGCCAGCAGTTTATCCGGCGGACAGGGCCGGTTTATGGACACTGAAGCTTTCTTT.

The chain joins TRBV19 to TRBJ1-4; D perhaps matches TRBD1 (6 bases). CDR3 length: 14 residues. V shed 4 bases and J shed 8 bases, with 14 bases lying between them. Per the germline V gene, CDR1 is LNHDA and CDR2 is SQIVND (reference sequence). The CDR3 sequence is CASSNSGAREKLFF. Written as DNA, the CDR3 is TGTGCCAGTAGTAATTCAGGGGCGAGGGAAAAACTGTTTTTT.

This clone was picked up a small number of times. The V and J genes are TRBV4-1 and TRBJ1-1; maybe TRBD1 (5 bases). Trimming left V 3 bases short and J 1 base short, with 12 bases between. CDR3 length equals 15 residues. Germline V gene data show CDR1 as MGHRA and CDR2 as YSYEKL. The CDR3 reads CASSHPIGANTEAFF. In nucleotides, the CDR3 is TGCGCCAGCAGCCACCCAATTGGGGCGAACACTGAAGCTTTCTTT.